This TCR beta chain is drawn from a study of CD8+CD57+ T cells in acquired aplastic anemia. The overall study: Recorded DNA amounts for sorted CD4+ and CD8+ cells had an average of approximately 3.2 ug.

Whole-study findings and limits: About 29 CD8+ CDR3 sequences occurred in both the patients and the controls.

Genomic DNA, serving as template, underwent TCR beta VDJ and CDR3 profiling. TCRdb called the reads again in MiXCR, with one record for every CDR3 protein. Here the sample spans fewer than 300,000 distinct CDR3 sequences, approximately 82% being singletons. Patients who underwent sequencing had shown CD8+CD57+ cell expansion by flow cytometry. Severe acquired aplastic anemia was the diagnosis recorded for all patients. Patient blood was sampled before any therapy had been received. This CDR3 spans 13 amino acids. Trimming took 10 bases from V and 0 from J, leaving 10 bases between them. The V gene's germline CDR1 is LNHDA and CDR2 SQIVND (reference sequence). In the case of this clonotype: What it binds is not known.

The sample taken for sequencing was sorted CD4+, CD8+, or CD8+CD57+ T cells (not recorded which) from PBMCs. The V gene is TRBV19, the J gene TRBJ1-3; D ambiguous. This sequence originates from a human donor with aplastic anemia. CDR3 residues: CATLRASGNTIYF. CDR3 sequence (DNA): TGTGCCACCCTTAGGGCCTCTGGAAACACCATATATTTT. Combining the CDR3 with reference TRBV19 and TRBJ1-3 gives the whole variable domain DGGITQSPKYLFRKEGQNVTLSCEQNLNHDAMYWYRQDPGQGLRLIYYSQIVNDFQKGDIAEGYSVSREKKESFPLTVTSAQKNPTAFYLCATLRASGNTIYFGEGSWLTVV.